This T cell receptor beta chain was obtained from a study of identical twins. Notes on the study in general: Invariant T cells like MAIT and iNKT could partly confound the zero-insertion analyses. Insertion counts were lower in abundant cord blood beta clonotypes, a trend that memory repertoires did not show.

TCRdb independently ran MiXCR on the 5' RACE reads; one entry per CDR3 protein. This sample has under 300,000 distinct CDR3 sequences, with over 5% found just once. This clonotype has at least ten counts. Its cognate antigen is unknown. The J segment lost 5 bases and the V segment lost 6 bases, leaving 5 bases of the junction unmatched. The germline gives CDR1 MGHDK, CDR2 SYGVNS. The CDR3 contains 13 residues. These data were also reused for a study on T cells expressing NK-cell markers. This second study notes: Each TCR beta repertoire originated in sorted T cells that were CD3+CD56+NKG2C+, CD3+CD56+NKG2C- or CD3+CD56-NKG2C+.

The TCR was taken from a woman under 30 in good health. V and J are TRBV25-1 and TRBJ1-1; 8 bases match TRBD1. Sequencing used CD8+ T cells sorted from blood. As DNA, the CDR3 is TGTGCCAGCAGCGAACAGGGGGTGACTGAAGCTTTCTTT. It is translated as CASSEQGVTEAFF.